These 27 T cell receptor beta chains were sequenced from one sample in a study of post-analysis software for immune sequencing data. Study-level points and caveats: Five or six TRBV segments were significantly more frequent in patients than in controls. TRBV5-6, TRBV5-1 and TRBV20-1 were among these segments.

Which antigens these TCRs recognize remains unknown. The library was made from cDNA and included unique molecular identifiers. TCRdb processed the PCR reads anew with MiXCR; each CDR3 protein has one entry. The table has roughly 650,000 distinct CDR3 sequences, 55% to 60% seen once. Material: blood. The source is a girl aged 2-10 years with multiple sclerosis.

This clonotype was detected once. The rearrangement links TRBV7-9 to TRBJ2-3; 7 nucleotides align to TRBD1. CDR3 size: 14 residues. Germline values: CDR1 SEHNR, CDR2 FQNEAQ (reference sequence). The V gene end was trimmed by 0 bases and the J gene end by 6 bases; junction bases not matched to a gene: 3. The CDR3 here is CASSLATGRDTQYF. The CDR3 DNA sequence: TGTGCCAGCAGCTTAGCGACAGGGCGGGATACGCAGTATTTT.

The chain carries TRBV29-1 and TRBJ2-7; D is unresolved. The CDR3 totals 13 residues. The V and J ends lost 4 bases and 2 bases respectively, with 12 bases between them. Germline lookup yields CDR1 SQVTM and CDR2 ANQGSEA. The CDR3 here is CSVGARLAYEQYF. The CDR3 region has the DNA TGCAGCGTTGGCGCCCGCTTAGCCTACGAGCAGTACTTC.

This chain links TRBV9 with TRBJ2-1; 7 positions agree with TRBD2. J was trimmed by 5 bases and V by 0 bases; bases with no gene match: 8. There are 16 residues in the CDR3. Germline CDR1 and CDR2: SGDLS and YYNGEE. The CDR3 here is CASSVVGGGPNNEQFF. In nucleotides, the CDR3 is TGTGCCAGCAGCGTAGTCGGGGGAGGGCCAAACAATGAGCAGTTCTTC.

In nucleotides, the CDR3 is TGTGCCATCAGTGAGTCGGCAGATAATGAGCAGTTCTTC. It specifies CAISESADNEQFF. The chain is built from TRBV10-3 and TRBJ2-1; the D is unclear. The CDR3 is made up of 13 amino acids. V lost 0 bases and J 7 bases, leaving 7 bases between the germline ends. Per germline, CDR1 ENHRY and CDR2 SYGVKD.

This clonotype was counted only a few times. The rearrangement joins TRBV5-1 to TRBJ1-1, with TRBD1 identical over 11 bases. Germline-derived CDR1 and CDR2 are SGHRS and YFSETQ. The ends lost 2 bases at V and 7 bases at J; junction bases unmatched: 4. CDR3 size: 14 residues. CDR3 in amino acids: CASSLRDRGNEAFF. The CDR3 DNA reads TGCGCCAGCAGCTTACGGGACAGGGGGAATGAAGCTTTCTTT.

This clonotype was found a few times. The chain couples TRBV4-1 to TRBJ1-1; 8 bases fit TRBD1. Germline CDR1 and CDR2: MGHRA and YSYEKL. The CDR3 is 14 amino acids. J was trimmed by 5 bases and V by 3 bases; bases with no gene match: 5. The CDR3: CASSHTGGRTEAFF. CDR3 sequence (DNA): TGCGCCAGCAGCCATACAGGGGGGAGGACTGAAGCTTTCTTT.

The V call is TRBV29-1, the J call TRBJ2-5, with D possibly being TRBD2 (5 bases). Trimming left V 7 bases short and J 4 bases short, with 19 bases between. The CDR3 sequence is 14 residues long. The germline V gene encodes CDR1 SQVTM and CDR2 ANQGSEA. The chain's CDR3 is CSAIPRGLGETQYF. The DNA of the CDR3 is TGCAGCGCCATACCCCGGGGTTTGGGAGAGACCCAGTACTTC.

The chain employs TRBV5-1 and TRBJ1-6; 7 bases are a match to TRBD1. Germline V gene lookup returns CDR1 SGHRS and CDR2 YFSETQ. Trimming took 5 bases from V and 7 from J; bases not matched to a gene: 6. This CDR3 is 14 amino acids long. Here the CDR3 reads CASRQGGENSPLHF. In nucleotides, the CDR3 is TGCGCCAGCAGGCAAGGGGGCGAAAATTCACCCCTCCACTTT.

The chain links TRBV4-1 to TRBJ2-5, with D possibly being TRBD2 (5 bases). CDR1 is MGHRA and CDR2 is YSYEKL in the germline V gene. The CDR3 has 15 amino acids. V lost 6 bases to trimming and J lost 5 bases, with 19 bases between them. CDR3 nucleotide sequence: TGCGCCAGCAGTCCATTTAACAGCGGAGGCGAGACCCAGTACTTC. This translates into CASSPFNSGGETQYF.

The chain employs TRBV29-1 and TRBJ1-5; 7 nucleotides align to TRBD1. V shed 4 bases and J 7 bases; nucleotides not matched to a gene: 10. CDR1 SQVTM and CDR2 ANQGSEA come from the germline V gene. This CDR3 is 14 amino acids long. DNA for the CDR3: TGCAGCGTTGTGAGTAGAGGGGGCGGACAGCCCCAGCATTTT. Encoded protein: CSVVSRGGGQPQHF.

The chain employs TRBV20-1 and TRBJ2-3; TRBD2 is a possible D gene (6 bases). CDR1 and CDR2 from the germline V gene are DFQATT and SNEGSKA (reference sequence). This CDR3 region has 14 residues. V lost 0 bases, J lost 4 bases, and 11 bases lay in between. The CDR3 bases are TGCAGTGCTAGAGAGGTTAGCGGAGCAGATACGCAGTATTTT. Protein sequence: CSAREVSGADTQYF.

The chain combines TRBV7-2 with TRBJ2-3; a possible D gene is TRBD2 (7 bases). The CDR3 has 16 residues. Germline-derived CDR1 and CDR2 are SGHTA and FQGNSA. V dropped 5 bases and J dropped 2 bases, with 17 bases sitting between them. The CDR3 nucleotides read TGTGCCAGCAGCCCTAGGGGGGGGGTCCCCACAGATACGCAGTATTTT. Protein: CASSPRGGVPTDTQYF.

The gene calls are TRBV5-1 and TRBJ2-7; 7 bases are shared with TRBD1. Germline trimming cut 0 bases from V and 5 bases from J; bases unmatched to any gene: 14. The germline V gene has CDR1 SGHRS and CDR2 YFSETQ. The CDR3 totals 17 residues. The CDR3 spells CASSLAIVDRVGNEQYF. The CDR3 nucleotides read TGCGCCAGCAGCTTGGCGATCGTAGACAGGGTCGGAAACGAGCAGTACTTC.

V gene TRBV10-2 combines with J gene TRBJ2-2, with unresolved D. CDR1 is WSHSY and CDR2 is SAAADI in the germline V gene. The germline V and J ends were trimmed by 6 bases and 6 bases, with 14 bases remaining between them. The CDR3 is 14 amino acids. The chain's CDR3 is CASRNLGRAGELFF. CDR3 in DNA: TGCGCCAGCAGGAACCTCGGCCGGGCCGGGGAGCTGTTTTTT.

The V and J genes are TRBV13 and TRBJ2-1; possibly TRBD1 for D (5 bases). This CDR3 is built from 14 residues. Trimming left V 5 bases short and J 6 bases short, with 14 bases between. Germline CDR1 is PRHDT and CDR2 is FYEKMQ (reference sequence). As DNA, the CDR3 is TGTGCCAGCAGCCCCCGCTCTAGGGGCAATGAGCAGTTCTTC. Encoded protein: CASSPRSRGNEQFF.

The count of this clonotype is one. The CDR3 nucleotides are TGCGCCAGCAGCCTAACGTTTGGGGATGAGCAGTTCTTC. It yields the protein CASSLTFGDEQFF. The chain joins TRBV5-1 to TRBJ2-1; D gene uncertain. Trimming stripped 4 bases from V and 8 bases from J, with 13 bases between. The CDR3 is 13 residues long. Germline CDR1 reads SGHRS; CDR2 reads YFSETQ. Looking up the rest from reference TRBV5-1 and TRBJ2-1 gives the full variable domain: KAGVTQTPRYLIKTRGQQVTLSCSPISGHRSVSWYQQTPGQGLQFLFEYFSETQRNKGNFPGRFSGRQFSNSRSEMNVSTLELGDSALYLCASSLTFGDEQFFGPGTRLTVL.

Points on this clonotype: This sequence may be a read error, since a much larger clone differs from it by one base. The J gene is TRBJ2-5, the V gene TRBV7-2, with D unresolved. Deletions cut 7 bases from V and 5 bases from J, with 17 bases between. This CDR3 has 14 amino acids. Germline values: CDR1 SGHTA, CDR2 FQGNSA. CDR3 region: CASTPGLGRETQYF. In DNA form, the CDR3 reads TGTGCCAGCACGCCGGGCTTAGGAAGGGAGACCCAGTACTTC.

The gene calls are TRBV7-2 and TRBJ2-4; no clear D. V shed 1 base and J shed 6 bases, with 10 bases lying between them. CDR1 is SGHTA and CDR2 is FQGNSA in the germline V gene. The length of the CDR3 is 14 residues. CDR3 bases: TGTGCCAGCAGCTTAGTAGTCTCGCCAAACATTCAGTACTTC. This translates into CASSLVVSPNIQYF.

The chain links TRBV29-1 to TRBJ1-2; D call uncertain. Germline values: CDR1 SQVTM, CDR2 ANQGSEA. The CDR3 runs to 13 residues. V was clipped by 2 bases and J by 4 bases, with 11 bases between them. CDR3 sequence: CSVEPPGSYGYTF. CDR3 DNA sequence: TGCAGCGTTGAACCCCCAGGATCCTATGGCTACACCTTC.

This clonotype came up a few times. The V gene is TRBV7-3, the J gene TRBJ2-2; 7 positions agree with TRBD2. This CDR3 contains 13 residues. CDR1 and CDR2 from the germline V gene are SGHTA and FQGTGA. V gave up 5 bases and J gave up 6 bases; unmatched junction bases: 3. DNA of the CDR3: TGTGCCAGCAGCCGGACTAGTTCCGGGGAGCTGTTTTTT. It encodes CASSRTSSGELFF.

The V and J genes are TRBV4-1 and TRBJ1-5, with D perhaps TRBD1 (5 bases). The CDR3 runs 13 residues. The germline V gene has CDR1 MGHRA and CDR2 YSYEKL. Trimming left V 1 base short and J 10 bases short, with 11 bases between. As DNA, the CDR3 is TGCGCCAGCAGCCAAGTGGGGCCAGGACCCCAGCATTTT. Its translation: CASSQVGPGPQHF.

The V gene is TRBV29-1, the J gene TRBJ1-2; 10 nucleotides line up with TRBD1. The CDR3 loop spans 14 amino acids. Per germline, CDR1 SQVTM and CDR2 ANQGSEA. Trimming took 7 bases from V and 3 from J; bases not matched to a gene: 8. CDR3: CSADRGTLDYGYTF. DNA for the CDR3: TGCAGCGCGGACAGGGGGACCCTGGACTATGGCTACACCTTC.

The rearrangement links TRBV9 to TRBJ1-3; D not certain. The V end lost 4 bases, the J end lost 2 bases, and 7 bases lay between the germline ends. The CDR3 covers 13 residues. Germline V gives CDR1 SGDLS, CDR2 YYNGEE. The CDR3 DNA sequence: TGTGCCAGCAGCCTTCTACCTGGAAACACCATATATTTT. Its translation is CASSLLPGNTIYF.

The chain's CDR3 is CASSQDTDVYTF. CDR3 bases: TGTGCCAGCAGCCAAGATACGGACGTCTACACCTTC. This sequence joins TRBV3-1 and TRBJ1-2; no clear D gene. The CDR3 totals 12 residues. The germline V gene encodes CDR1 LGHDT and CDR2 YNNKEL (reference sequence). V was pared by 0 bases and J by 10 bases, with 9 bases between.

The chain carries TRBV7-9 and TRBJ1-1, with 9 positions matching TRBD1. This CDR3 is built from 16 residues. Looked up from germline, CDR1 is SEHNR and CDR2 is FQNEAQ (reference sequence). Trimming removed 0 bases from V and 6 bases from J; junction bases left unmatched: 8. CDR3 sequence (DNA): TGTGCCAGCAGCTTAGCCCCGGGACAGGGTTGGCCTGAAGCTTTCTTT. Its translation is CASSLAPGQGWPEAFF.

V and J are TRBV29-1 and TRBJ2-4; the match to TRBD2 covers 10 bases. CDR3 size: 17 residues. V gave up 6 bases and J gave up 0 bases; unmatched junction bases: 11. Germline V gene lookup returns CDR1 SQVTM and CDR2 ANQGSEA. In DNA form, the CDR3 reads TGCAGCGTGGGGGAACTAGCGGGGCAGTTAGCCAAAAACATTCAGTACTTC. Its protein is CSVGELAGQLAKNIQYF.

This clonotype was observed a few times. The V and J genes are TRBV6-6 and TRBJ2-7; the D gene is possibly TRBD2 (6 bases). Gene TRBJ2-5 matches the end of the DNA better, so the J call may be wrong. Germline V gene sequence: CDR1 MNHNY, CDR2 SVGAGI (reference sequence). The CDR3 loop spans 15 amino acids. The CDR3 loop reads CASSPGLISQETQYF. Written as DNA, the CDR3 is TGTGCCAGCAGCCCTGGACTAATCAGCCAAGAGACCCAGTACTTC.